The 21 T cell receptor beta chains given below trace back to one sample, sequenced in a study of radiotherapy plus CTLA-4 blockade in lung cancer. The method was immunoSEQ multiplex PCR; TCRdb's version includes in-frame clones alone and lacks a portion of them. The repertoire holds approximately 65,000 clones, with approximately 77% as singletons. The sequences come from peripheral blood, collected from a patient treated with radiotherapy plus ipilimumab. The origin of the receptors is a human donor with non-small cell lung cancer who had a complete response to radiotherapy plus ipilimumab.

This clone came up once. V usage is TRBV7-9 and J usage is TRBJ1-1; the D is unclear. Germline lookup yields CDR1 SEHNR and CDR2 FQNEAQ (reference sequence). The CDR3 has 16 amino acids. V lost 5 bases, J lost 4 bases, and 20 bases lay in between. In nucleotides, the CDR3 is TGTGCCAGCAGCCAAACCGGCGGTGTAGGGAGCACTGAAGCTTTCTTT. Encoded protein: CASSQTGGVGSTEAFF.

The chain recombines TRBV12-5 with TRBJ2-7, with D maybe TRBD2 (5 bases). V shed 6 bases and J shed 4 bases, with 13 bases lying between them. The length of the CDR3 is 13 residues. Germline loops: CDR1 LGHNT, CDR2 FRNRAP. CDR3: CASGLTAGYEQYF. The CDR3 coding sequence is TGTGCTAGTGGCCTTACCGCGGGTTACGAGCAGTACTTC. Full variable domain (missing parts from reference TRBV12-5 and TRBJ2-7): DARVTQTPRHKVTEMGQEVTMRCQPILGHNTVFWYRQTMMQGLELLAYFRNRAPLDDSGMPKDRFSAEMPDATLATLKIQPSEPRDSAVYFCASGLTAGYEQYFGPGTRLTVT.

In regard to this clone: One junction end disagrees with the germline gene, perhaps due to a read error. The chain couples TRBV7-7 to TRBJ2-1, with a tentative D call TRBD2 (6 bases). CDR3 length: 13 residues. Germline CDR1 SSHAT, CDR2 FNYEAQ (reference sequence). The CDR3 loop is CASSLELAYEQFF. CDR3 DNA: TGTGCTAGCAGCTTAGAGCTAGCGTATGAGCAGTTCTTC.

Regarding this clone: Sequence at one end of the junction differs from germline and may be a read error. This sample also contains other DNA sequences that code for the same CDR3. The chain carries TRBV18 and TRBJ1-1; TRBD1 agrees at 7 bases. Germline V CDR1 and CDR2: KGHSH, LQKENI. The CDR3 covers 12 residues. This CDR3 reads CASSPGQAEAFF. The CDR3 DNA sequence: TGTGCCAGCTCACCCGGACAGGCTGAGGCTTTCTTT.

This chain links TRBV6-5 with TRBJ1-1; D call uncertain. The CDR3 is 15 residues long. Per germline, CDR1 MNHEY and CDR2 SVGAGI. V was clipped by 3 bases and J by 0 bases, with 11 bases between them. This CDR3 reads CASSYEAELNTEAFF. The CDR3 bases are TGTGCCAGCAGTTATGAAGCAGAATTGAACACTGAAGCTTTCTTT.

The J gene is TRBJ2-2, the V gene TRBV5-5, with a weak D call TRBD1 (6 bases). This CDR3 is built from 16 residues. V was trimmed by 4 bases and J by 2 bases, leaving 15 bases between them. The germline V gene has CDR1 SGHKS and CDR2 YYEKEE (reference sequence). The CDR3: CASSQTGTRNTGELFF. In nucleotides, the CDR3 is TGTGCCAGCAGCCAGACCGGGACACGAAACACCGGGGAGCTGTTTTTT.

The chain uses TRBV18 and TRBJ1-1, with D possibly TRBD1 on 6 matching bases. Germline CDR1 is KGHSH and CDR2 is LQKENI. This CDR3 spans 12 amino acids. Trimming shortened V by 3 bases and J by 10 bases, and 12 bases separated the two germline ends. CDR3 loop: CASSPEQGRAFF. The CDR3 nucleotides are TGTGCCAGCTCACCTGAACAGGGCCGAGCTTTCTTT.

This sequence joins TRBV29-1 and TRBJ1-5, with 8 bases fitting TRBD1. Unmatched junction bases numbered 9, after V lost 4 bases and J lost 4 bases. The CDR3 totals 15 residues. Germline values: CDR1 SQVTM, CDR2 ANQGSEA. The chain's CDR3 is CSVGVSGQANQPQHF. The CDR3 DNA sequence: TGCAGCGTTGGAGTATCGGGACAGGCTAATCAGCCCCAGCATTTT.

This clone was seen a handful of times. The rearrangement uses TRBV5-1 and TRBJ2-3; D gene ambiguous. Deletions cut 0 bases from V and 9 bases from J, with 8 bases between. The CDR3 is made up of 12 amino acids. Germline values: CDR1 SGHRS, CDR2 YFSETQ. CDR3 DNA sequence: TGCGCCAGCAGCTTGGAAACAGCAACGCAGTATTTT. Translating gives CASSLETATQYF. The full variable domain, with the rest looked up from reference TRBV5-1 and TRBJ2-3, is KAGVTQTPRYLIKTRGQQVTLSCSPISGHRSVSWYQQTPGQGLQFLFEYFSETQRNKGNFPGRFSGRQFSNSRSEMNVSTLELGDSALYLCASSLETATQYFGPGTRLTVL.

The chain recombines TRBV30 with TRBJ1-2; no clear D gene. CDR3 length: 9 residues. CDR1 and CDR2 (germline): GTSNPN, SVGIG (reference sequence). Trimming removed 5 bases at V and 8 bases at J, with 6 bases between. In nucleotides, the CDR3 is TGTGCCTGGGTGAGGGGCTACACCTTC. Translating gives CAWVRGYTF.

This chain links TRBV15 with TRBJ2-6; possibly TRBD1 for D (6 bases). Between the trimmed V and J ends, which lost 2 bases and 7 bases, there was a span of 24 bases. Per germline, CDR1 LNHNV and CDR2 YYDKDF (reference sequence). The CDR3 length is 19 residues. DNA for the CDR3: TGTGCCACCAGCAGACTGACAGGTGGATTTGGTAGGGGAGCCAACGTCCTGACTTTC. This translates into CATSRLTGGFGRGANVLTF.

This clone has a handful of counts. The rearrangement joins TRBV6-6 to TRBJ2-1, with 16 bases lining up with TRBD2. Germline-derived CDR1 and CDR2 are MNHNY and SVGAGI (reference sequence). V dropped 11 bases and J dropped 4; count of bases not matched to a gene: 8. This CDR3 comprises 16 residues. The CDR3 spells CAPGTSGGAGYNEQFF. The CDR3 DNA reads as TGTGCCCCTGGGACTAGCGGGGGGGCGGGATACAATGAGCAGTTCTTC.

This clone has only one observation. V and J are TRBV6-5 and TRBJ2-7; a weak D match, TRBD1 (6 bases). Germline CDR1 and CDR2: MNHEY and SVGAGI. Trimming left V 8 bases short and J 4 bases short, with 12 bases between. The CDR3 runs 12 residues. As DNA, the CDR3 is TGTGCCAGCGGGGCAGGGGAATACGAGCAGTACTTC. It translates to CASGAGEYEQYF.

The rearrangement links TRBV4-1 to TRBJ1-1; D remains ambiguous. The CDR3 loop spans 14 amino acids. CDR1 is MGHRA and CDR2 is YSYEKL in the germline V gene. V lost 0 bases, J lost 1 base, and 6 bases lay in between. CDR3 DNA sequence: TGCGCCAGCAGCCAAGATTGGGAGAACACTGAAGCTTTCTTT. Its translation: CASSQDWENTEAFF.

V and J are TRBV7-2 and TRBJ1-2; weak D call: TRBD1 (5 bases). The germline V gene encodes CDR1 SGHTA and CDR2 FQGNSA. Trimming took 1 base from V and 8 from J, leaving 17 bases between them. The length of the CDR3 is 15 residues. The CDR3 spells CASSLDLSGRLGYTF. Written as DNA, the CDR3 is TGTGCCAGCAGCTTAGATTTGTCGGGGCGGCTCGGCTACACCTTC.

The chain combines TRBV12-5 with TRBJ1-5; D might be TRBD1 (5 bases). This CDR3 contains 18 residues. Germline loops: CDR1 LGHNT, CDR2 FRNRAP. Trimming stripped 5 bases from V and 0 bases from J, with 20 bases between. The CDR3 sequence: CASGPPEGPGVSNQPQHF. For the CDR3, the DNA is TGTGCTAGTGGTCCCCCCGAGGGGCCAGGTGTTAGCAATCAGCCCCAGCATTTT.

V gene TRBV18 combines with J gene TRBJ1-5, with D unresolved. Germline assignment: CDR1 KGHSH and CDR2 LQKENI. The CDR3 covers 16 residues. Trimming stripped 4 bases from V and 0 bases from J, with 13 bases between. CDR3 bases: TGTGCCAGCTCACTCACAGCGAGAGATAGCAATCAGCCCCAGCATTTT. Translation gives CASSLTARDSNQPQHF.

The gene calls are TRBV5-5 and TRBJ1-1; no clear D gene. The CDR3 is 15 amino acids. The germline gives CDR1 SGHKS, CDR2 YYEKEE (reference sequence). V lost 2 bases to trimming and J lost 4 bases, with 15 bases between them. CDR3 nucleotide sequence: TGTGCCAGCAGCTTCCGGGCGGGGTCAGGCACTGAAGCTTTCTTT. Amino acids: CASSFRAGSGTEAFF.

The chain combines TRBV9 with TRBJ2-3; 9 nucleotides match TRBD2. This CDR3 is built from 17 residues. CDR1 and CDR2 from the germline V gene are SGDLS and YYNGEE. After removal of 0 bases from V and 3 bases from J, the junction contained 8 bases not matched to a gene. The CDR3 here is CASSVGPRGGPTDTQYF. CDR3 bases: TGTGCCAGCAGCGTAGGGCCGCGGGGGGGCCCAACAGATACGCAGTATTTT.

The chain links TRBV10-3 to TRBJ1-5; unclear D gene. V was cut by 3 bases and J by 6 bases, with 15 bases left in between. Germline V gives CDR1 ENHRY, CDR2 SYGVKD. CDR3 length: 15 amino acids. The CDR3 loop reads CAISDRTLRGQPQHF. The CDR3 DNA reads TGTGCCATCAGTGATAGAACGCTTCGGGGTCAGCCCCAGCATTTT.

The table lists this clone with a count of one. This rearrangement joins TRBV19 to TRBJ2-1, with TRBD1 matching 8 bases. Germline CDR1 and CDR2: LNHDA and SQIVND (reference sequence). The J segment lost 2 bases and the V segment lost 0 bases, leaving 6 bases of the junction unmatched. The CDR3 consists of 17 residues. CDR3 residues: CASSIDRWTGTYNEQFF. The CDR3 DNA reads as TGTGCCAGTAGTATAGATCGGTGGACAGGGACCTACAATGAGCAGTTCTTC.